The sequence of this T cell receptor (beta chain) was determined in a study of human T cells and chemical hapten exposure. About the study: Scalp application of diphenylcyclopropenone was performed weekly in patients across the entire roughly 26-week study. Study results and caveats: Controls had significantly fewer large CDR3 similarity clusters than were formed by expanded TCRs.

V trimming: 4 bases; J trimming: 2 bases; junction bases outside the gene matches: 7. The CDR3 runs to 15 residues. This sample's time point: patch test 1, 2 weeks after DPC sensitization. The treatment denotes: therapeutic diphenylcyclopropenone sensitization with weekly scalp DPC. Sample donors consisted of patients with alopecia, aged 18 to 70 years, who were suitable for DPC. One entry per CDR3 protein, called by TCRdb with MiXCR from the RACE reads. The sample yields 300,000 to 350,000 distinct CDR3 sequences, around 7% seen once. For this clonotype: Its antigen remains unidentified.

Here the sequenced sample was whole blood, taken in connection with sensitization to the hapten diphenylcyclopropenone (DPC). The V call is TRBV12-3 or TRBV12-4, the J call TRBJ2-7; 8 nucleotides agree with TRBD1. This receptor was obtained from a woman aged 18-30 years with alopecia areata. Some clones in this sample may be carry-over from other donors' samples. CDR3 sequence reads: CASSSRQGKPYEQYF. In DNA form, the CDR3 reads TGTGCCAGCAGTTCTCGACAGGGGAAACCCTACGAGCAGTACTTC.